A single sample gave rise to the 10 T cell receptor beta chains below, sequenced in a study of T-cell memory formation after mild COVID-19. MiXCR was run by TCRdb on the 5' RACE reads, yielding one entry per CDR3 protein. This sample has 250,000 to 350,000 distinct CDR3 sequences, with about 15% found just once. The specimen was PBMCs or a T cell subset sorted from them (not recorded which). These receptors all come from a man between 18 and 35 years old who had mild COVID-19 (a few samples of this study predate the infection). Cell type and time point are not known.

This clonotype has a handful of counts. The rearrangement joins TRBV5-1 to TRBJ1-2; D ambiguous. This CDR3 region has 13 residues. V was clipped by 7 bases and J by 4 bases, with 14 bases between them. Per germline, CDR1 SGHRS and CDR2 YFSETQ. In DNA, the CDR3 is TGCGCCAGCTCATTTGAGGTGAGCTATGGCTACACCTTC. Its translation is CASSFEVSYGYTF.

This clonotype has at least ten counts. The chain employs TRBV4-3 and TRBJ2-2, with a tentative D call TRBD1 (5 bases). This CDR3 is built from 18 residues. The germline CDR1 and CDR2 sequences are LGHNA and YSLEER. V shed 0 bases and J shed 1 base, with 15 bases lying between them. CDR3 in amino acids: CASSQEVARTLNTGELFF. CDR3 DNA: TGCGCCAGCAGCCAAGAAGTGGCCCGGACACTGAACACCGGGGAGCTGTTTTTT.

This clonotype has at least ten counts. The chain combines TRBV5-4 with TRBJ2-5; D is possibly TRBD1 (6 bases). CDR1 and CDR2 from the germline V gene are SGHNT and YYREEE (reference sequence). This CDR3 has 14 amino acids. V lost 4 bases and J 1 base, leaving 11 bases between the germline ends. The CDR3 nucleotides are TGTGCCAGCAGCGGCCGGGACATCCAAGAGACCCAGTACTTC. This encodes CASSGRDIQETQYF.

The CDR3 DNA sequence: TGCGCCAGCAGCCAAGAAAGGATAGGCTCCTACGAGCAGTACTTC. Amino acids: CASSQERIGSYEQYF. The chain carries TRBV4-1 and TRBJ2-7; unclear D gene. Deletions cut 0 bases from V and 0 bases from J, with 9 bases between. The CDR3 is 15 residues long. Per germline, CDR1 MGHRA and CDR2 YSYEKL.

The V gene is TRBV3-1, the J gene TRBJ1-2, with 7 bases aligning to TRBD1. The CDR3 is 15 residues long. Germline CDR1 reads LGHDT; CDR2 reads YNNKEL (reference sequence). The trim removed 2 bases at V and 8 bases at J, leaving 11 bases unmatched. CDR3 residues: CASSQRGTEGKGYTF. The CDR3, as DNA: TGTGCCAGCAGCCAAAGAGGGACAGAAGGAAAAGGCTACACCTTC.

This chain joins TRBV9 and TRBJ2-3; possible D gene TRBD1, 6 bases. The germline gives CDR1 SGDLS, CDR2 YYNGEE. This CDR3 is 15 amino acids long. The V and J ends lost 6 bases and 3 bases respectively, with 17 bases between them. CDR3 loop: CASNLQGVGTDTQYF. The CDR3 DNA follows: TGTGCCAGCAACTTACAGGGTGTGGGGACAGATACGCAGTATTTT.

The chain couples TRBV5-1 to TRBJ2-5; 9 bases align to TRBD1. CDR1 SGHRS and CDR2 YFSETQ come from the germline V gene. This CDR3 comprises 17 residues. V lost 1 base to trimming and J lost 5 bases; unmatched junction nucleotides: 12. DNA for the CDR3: TGCGCCAGCAGCTTGTTCACAGGGGGCGTCGGACTGGAGACCCAGTACTTC. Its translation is CASSLFTGGVGLETQYF.

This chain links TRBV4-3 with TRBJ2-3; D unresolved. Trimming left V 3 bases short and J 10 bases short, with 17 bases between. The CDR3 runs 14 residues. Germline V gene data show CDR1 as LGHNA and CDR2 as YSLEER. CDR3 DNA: TGCGCCAGCAGCCAGATGGGTGGTCAAGGTGCGCAGTATTTT. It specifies CASSQMGGQGAQYF.

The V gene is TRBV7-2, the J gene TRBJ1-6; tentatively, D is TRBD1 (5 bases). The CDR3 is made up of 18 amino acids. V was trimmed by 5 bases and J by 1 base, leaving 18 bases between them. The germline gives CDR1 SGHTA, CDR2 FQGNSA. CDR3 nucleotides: TGTGCCAGCAGCCCTACATACGGGACTGGGTCCTATAATTCACCCCTCCACTTT. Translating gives CASSPTYGTGSYNSPLHF.

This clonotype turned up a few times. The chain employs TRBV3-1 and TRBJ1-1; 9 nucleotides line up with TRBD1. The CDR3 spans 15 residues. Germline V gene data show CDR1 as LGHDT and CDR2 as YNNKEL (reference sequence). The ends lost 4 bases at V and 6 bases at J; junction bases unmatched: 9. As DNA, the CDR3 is TGTGCCAGCAGCCTCTCTACCGGGACAGGGTCTGAAGCTTTCTTT. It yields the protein CASSLSTGTGSEAFF. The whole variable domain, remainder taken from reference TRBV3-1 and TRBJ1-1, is DTAVSQTPKYLVTQMGNDKSIKCEQNLGHDTMYWYKQDSKKFLKIMFSYNNKELIINETVPNRFSPKSPDKAHLNLHINSLELGDSAVYFCASSLSTGTGSEAFFGQGTRLTVV.